This section outlines one T cell receptor (beta chain) sequence together with its context. The sample originates from a study of technical replicates of blood from a handful of donors. CDR3 length: 17 amino acids. Germline values: CDR1 LGHNA, CDR2 YNFKEQ. Deletions cut 3 bases from V and 0 bases from J, with 18 bases between. Using immunoSEQ multiplex PCR, the repertoire was profiled, and TCRdb retains in-frame clones only, with some absent. The table lists some 85,000 clones, over 90% of them singletons. The source is a human donor in good health. The rearrangement uses TRBV4-2 and TRBJ2-7; D ambiguous. Sequencing used T cells isolated from PBMCs. The CDR3 DNA sequence: TGTGCCAGCAGCCACCCTGTAGGCGGTCCGAGCTCCTACGAGCAGTACTTC. As protein: CASSHPVGGPSSYEQYF.